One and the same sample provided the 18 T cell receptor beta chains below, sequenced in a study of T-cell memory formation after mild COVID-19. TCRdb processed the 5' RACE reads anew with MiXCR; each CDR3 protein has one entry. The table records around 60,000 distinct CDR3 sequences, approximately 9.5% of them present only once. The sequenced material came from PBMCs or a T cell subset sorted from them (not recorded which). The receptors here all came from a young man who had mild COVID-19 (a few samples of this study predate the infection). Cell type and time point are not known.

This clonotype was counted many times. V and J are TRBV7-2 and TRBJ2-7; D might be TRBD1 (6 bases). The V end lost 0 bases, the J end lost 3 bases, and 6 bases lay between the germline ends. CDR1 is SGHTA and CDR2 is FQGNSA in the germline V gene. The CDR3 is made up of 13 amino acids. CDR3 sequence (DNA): TGTGCCAGCAGCTTAGCGGACAGCTACGAGCAGTACTTC. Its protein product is CASSLADSYEQYF. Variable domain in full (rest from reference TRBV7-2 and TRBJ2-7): GAGVSQSPSNKVTEKGKDVELRCDPISGHTALYWYRQSLGQGLEFLIYFQGNSAPDKSGLPSDRFSAERTGGSVSTLTIQRTQQEDSAVYLCASSLADSYEQYFGPGTRLTVT.

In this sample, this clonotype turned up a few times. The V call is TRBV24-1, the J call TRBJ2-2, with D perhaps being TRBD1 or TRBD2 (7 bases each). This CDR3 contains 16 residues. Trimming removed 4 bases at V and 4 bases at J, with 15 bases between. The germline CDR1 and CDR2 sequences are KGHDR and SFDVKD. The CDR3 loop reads CATSDPGGATTGELFF. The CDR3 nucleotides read TGTGCCACCAGTGACCCAGGGGGGGCCACCACCGGGGAGCTGTTTTTT.

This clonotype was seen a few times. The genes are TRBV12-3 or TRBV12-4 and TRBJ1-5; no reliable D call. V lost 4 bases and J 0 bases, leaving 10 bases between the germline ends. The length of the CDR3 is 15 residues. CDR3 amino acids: CASSWKENSNQPQHF. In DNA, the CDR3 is TGTGCCAGCAGTTGGAAGGAAAATAGCAATCAGCCCCAGCATTTT.

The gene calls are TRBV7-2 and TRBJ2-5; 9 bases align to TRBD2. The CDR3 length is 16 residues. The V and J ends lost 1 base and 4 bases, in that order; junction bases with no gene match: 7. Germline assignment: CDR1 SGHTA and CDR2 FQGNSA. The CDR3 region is CASSLVGGLASETQYF. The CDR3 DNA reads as TGTGCCAGCAGCTTAGTGGGTGGACTAGCGTCAGAGACCCAGTACTTC.

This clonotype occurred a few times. This chain's CDR3 is CASSLDVGRTEAFF. The CDR3 DNA follows: TGTGCCAGCAGCTTAGATGTTGGGCGCACTGAAGCTTTCTTT. The chain is built from TRBV7-2 and TRBJ1-1; no definite D call. Trimming pared 1 base from V and 4 bases from J, leaving 10 bases between. The germline V gene encodes CDR1 SGHTA and CDR2 FQGNSA. The CDR3 is 14 amino acids. The whole variable domain, filled in from reference TRBV7-2 and TRBJ1-1, reads GAGVSQSPSNKVTEKGKDVELRCDPISGHTALYWYRQSLGQGLEFLIYFQGNSAPDKSGLPSDRFSAERTGGSVSTLTIQRTQQEDSAVYLCASSLDVGRTEAFFGQGTRLTVV.

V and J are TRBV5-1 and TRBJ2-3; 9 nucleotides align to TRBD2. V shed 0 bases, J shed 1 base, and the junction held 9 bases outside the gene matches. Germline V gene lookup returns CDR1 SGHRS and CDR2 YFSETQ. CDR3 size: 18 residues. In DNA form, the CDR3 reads TGCGCCAGCAGCTTGGGTAGCGGGGGCCACGGAGGCACAGATACGCAGTATTTT. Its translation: CASSLGSGGHGGTDTQYF.

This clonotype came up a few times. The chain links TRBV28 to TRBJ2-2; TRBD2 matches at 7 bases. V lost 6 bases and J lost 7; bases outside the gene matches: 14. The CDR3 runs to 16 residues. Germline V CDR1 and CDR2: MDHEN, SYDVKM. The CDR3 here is CASRLPPQRGIGELFF. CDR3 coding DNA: TGTGCCAGCAGGTTACCCCCTCAGCGGGGTATCGGGGAGCTGTTTTTT.

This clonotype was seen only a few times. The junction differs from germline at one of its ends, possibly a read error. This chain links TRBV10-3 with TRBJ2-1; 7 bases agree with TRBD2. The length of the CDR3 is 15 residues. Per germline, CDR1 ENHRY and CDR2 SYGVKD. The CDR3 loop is CATSSGPSSYNEQFF. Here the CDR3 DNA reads TGTGCCACCAGTAGCGGGCCGAGCTCCTACAATGAGCAGTTCTTC.

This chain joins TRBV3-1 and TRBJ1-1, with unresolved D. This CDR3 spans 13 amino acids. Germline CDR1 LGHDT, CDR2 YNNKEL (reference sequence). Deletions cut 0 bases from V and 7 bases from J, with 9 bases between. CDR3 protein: CASSQDGKVEAFF. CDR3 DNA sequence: TGTGCCAGCAGCCAAGATGGGAAGGTTGAAGCTTTCTTT.

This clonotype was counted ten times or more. The CDR3: CASSPKLKPRGLGELFF. The CDR3, as DNA: TGTGCCAGCAGCCCCAAACTAAAGCCAAGGGGCCTCGGGGAGCTGTTTTTT. The V and J genes are TRBV7-3 and TRBJ2-2, with TRBD1 as a possible D gene (5 bases). V dropped 5 bases and J dropped 7 bases, with 23 bases sitting between them. The CDR3 extends over 17 amino acids. Germline V lookup: CDR1 SGHTA, CDR2 FQGTGA. Together with reference TRBV7-3 and TRBJ2-2, the CDR3 gives the full variable domain: GAGVSQTPSNKVTEKGKYVELRCDPISGHTALYWYRQSLGQGPEFLIYFQGTGAADDSGLPNDRFFAVRPEGSVSTLKIQRTERGDSAVYLCASSPKLKPRGLGELFFGEGSRLTVL.

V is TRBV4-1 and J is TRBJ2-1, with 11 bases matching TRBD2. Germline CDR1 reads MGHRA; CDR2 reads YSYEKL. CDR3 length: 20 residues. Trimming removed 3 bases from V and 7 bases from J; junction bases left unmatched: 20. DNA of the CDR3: TGCGCCAGCAGCCAGCCGTACCTTAAGATCCTAGCGGGGGGTTGGAATGAGCAGTTCTTC. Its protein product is CASSQPYLKILAGGWNEQFF.

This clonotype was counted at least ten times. The DNA for the CDR3 is TGCAGTGCTAGTAGTCGGGGGAAGACCCAAGAGACCCAGTACTTC. This encodes CSASSRGKTQETQYF. The chain has TRBV20-1 and TRBJ2-5; weak D call: TRBD2 (6 bases). Trimming took off 3 bases at V and 1 base at J, with 15 bases between the two ends. In germline, CDR1 is DFQATT, CDR2 SNEGSKA (reference sequence). The CDR3 sequence is 15 residues long.

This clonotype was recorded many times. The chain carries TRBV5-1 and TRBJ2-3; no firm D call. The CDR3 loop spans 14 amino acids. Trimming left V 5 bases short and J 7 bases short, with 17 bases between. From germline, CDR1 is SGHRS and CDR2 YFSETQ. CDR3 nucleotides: TGCGCCAGCAGTTTACGGTCTACAGAAAATACGCAGTATTTT. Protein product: CASSLRSTENTQYF.

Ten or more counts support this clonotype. Here the CDR3 reads CASRRAGQGNTGELFF. The CDR3 DNA is TGTGCCAGCCGCCGGGCCGGGCAGGGCAACACCGGGGAGCTGTTTTTT. The chain is built from TRBV6-2 or TRBV6-3 and TRBJ2-2; possible D gene TRBD1, 5 bases. Germline loops: CDR1 MNHEY, CDR2 SVGEGT. The V end lost 8 bases, the J end lost 2 bases, and 18 bases lay between the germline ends. CDR3 length: 16 residues.

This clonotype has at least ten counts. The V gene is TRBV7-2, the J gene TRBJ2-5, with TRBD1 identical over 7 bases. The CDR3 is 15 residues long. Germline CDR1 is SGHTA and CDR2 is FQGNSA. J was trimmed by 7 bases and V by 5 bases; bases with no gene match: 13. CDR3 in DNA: TGTGCCAGCAGCCCGTCCCGGACAGGTCCAGGGACCCAGTACTTC. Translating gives CASSPSRTGPGTQYF.

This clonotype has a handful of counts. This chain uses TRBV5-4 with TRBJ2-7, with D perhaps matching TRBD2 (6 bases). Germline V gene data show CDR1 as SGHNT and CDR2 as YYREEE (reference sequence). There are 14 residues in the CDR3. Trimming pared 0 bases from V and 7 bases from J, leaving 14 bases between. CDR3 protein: CASSLGVSAGEQYF. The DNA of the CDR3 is TGTGCCAGCAGCTTGGGGGTCTCCGCGGGGGAGCAGTACTTC.

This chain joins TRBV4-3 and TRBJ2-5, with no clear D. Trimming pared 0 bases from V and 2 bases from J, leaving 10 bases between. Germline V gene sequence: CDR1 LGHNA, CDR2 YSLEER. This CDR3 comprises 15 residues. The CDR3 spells CASSQDANTQETQYF. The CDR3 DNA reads TGCGCCAGCAGCCAAGATGCAAATACTCAAGAGACCCAGTACTTC.

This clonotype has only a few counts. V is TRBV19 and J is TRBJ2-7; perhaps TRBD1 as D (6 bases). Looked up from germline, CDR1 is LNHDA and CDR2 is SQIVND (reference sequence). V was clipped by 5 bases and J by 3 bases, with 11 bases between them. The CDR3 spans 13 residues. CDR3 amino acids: CASSSQGVYEQYF. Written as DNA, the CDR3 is TGTGCCAGTAGTTCACAGGGTGTCTACGAGCAGTACTTC.